Listed below are T cell receptor beta chains from one sample, sequenced in a study of OX40 agonist ivuxolimab in advanced cancers. Produced via immunoSEQ multiplex PCR; TCRdb's table is partial and in-frame only. Of 30,000 or so clones listed, about 80% were seen once; the top ten hold roughly 23%. The sequencing used CD4+ or CD8+ T cells sorted from blood, collected in a trial of the OX40 agonist ivuxolimab. The receptor set was obtained from an adult with an advanced solid tumor such as melanoma, head and neck, liver or kidney cancer. Each CDR3 is given with its conserved first and last residue. A D gene is named only where the DNA matches it firmly. Size tells how often a clone was seen (once, few, many) or the class of an expanded clone, and some rows leave it out.

j_gene | d_gene | abundance | v_gene | CDR3nt | CDR3aa
TRBJ2-1 | TRBD2 | . | TRBV19 | TGTGCCAGTAGTACGACTAGCGGGGGGGCTAGTGAGCAGTTCTTC | CASSTTSGGASEQFF
TRBJ2-5 | . | . | TRBV2 | TGTGCCAGCAGTGAAACGCGCAGTGGGACCCAGTACTTC | CASSETRSGTQYF
TRBJ2-1 | TRBD2 | once | TRBV18 | TGTGCCAGCTCCTCCGGACTAGTATGGAATGAGCAGTTCTTC | CASSSGLVWNEQFF
TRBJ2-2 | . | . | TRBV2 | TGTGCCAGCAGGCGAAGTACGAACACCGGGGAGCTGTTTTTT | CASRRSTNTGELFF
TRBJ2-5 | . | . | TRBV6-1 | TGTGCCAGCAGTTTCGAGGGATCGTGGGCCCAGTACTTC | CASSFEGSWAQYF
TRBJ2-3 | . | . | TRBV5-4 | TGTGCCAGCAGCTTGGGGACGGGGGAAACAGATACGCAGTATTTT | CASSLGTGETDTQYF
TRBJ2-5 | . | once | TRBV6-5 | TGTGCCAGCCTTAGCGACAGACCGACCCCGGGGACCCAGTACTTC | CASLSDRPTPGTQYF
TRBJ2-2 | TRBD1 | . | TRBV27 | TGTGCCAGCAGAACGGACAGGCCCACCGGGGAGCTGTTTTTT | CASRTDRPTGELFF
TRBJ1-5 | . | . | TRBV19 | TGTGCCAGTAGTACAGGGGTCAATCAGCCCCAGCATTTT | CASSTGVNQPQHF
TRBJ2-5 | . | . | TRBV5-4 | TGTGCCAGTGGGGGGACAGAATTTACACAAGAGACCCAGTACTTC | CASGGTEFTQETQYF
TRBJ2-7 | TRBD1 | few | TRBV6-6 | TGTGCCAGCAGCACTACTCGGGACAGACCCGAGCAGTACTTC | CASSTTRDRPEQYF
TRBJ2-1 | . | few | TRBV11-2 | TGTGCCAGCAGCTTAGGGCGTGGGACGCGGGTAGGAACTGAGCAGTTCTTC | CASSLGRGTRVGTEQFF
TRBJ2-1 | TRBD1 | once | TRBV5-1 | TGCGCCAGCACAGAGACAGGGAGCTCCTACAATGAGCAGTTCTTC | CASTETGSSYNEQFF
TRBJ1-2 | TRBD1 | . | TRBV5-5 | TGTGCCAGCAGCCCTCTACCTGGACAGGGGGTCTATGGCTACACCTTC | CASSPLPGQGVYGYTF
TRBJ2-7 | . | . | TRBV5-4 | TGTGCCAGCAGCTTGGCCACAGGGTGGGAGCAGTACTTC | CASSLATGWEQYF
TRBJ2-2 | TRBD2 | . | TRBV30 | TGTGCCTGGCGGGGGGTTTGCGGGGCCGGGGAGCTGTTTTTT | CAWRGVCGAGELFF
TRBJ2-7 | . | . | TRBV5-4 | TGTGCCAGCAGCTTGGGGGCCCTTAGCTCCTACGAGCAGTACTTC | CASSLGALSSYEQYF
TRBJ2-3 | TRBD2 | . | TRBV7-9 | TGTGCCAGCAGCTTATTGAAACTAGCGGGGGCCACAGATACGCAGTATTTT | CASSLLKLAGATDTQYF
TRBJ1-6 | . | few | TRBV28 | TGTGCCAGCAGTGTGATCGGTTCACCCCTCCACTTT | CASSVIGSPLHF
TRBJ2-7 | TRBD1 | . | TRBV27 | TGTGCCAGCAGTTTATTACCGGGACAGGGGTACGAGCAGTACTTC | CASSLLPGQGYEQYF
TRBJ2-5 | . | . | TRBV19 | TGTGCCAGTAGTACTGCGGGGATGGGGACCCAGTACTTC | CASSTAGMGTQYF
TRBJ2-1 | TRBD2 | . | TRBV29-1 | TGCAGCGTTGTTAATAATGCGGGGGGGCCGGCGTTCTTC | CSVVNNAGGPAFF
TRBJ1-6 | . | few | TRBV6-9 | TGTGCCAGCAGTTACTCTCCTGATTCACCCCTCCACTTT | CASSYSPDSPLHF
TRBJ1-4 | . | . | TRBV6-5 | TGTGCCAGCAGGGCGGGACGGATAAATGAAAAACTGTTTTTT | CASRAGRINEKLFF
TRBJ2-7 | TRBD1 | few | TRBV19 | TGTGCCAGATCGGGGACAGTTTGCGAGCAGTACTTC | CARSGTVCEQYF
TRBJ2-7 | TRBD1 | . | TRBV6-5 | TGTGCCAGCAGGGTAGGACAGGGATCCTACGAGCAGTACTTC | CASRVGQGSYEQYF
TRBJ2-7 | TRBD1 | . | TRBV6-1 | TGTGCCAGCGAACCGGGACAGGGGAACTACGAGCAGTACTTC | CASEPGQGNYEQYF
TRBJ2-1 | . | . | TRBV5-4 | TGTGCCAGCAGCTTGGACTTTAGGGGTTCCTACAATGAGCAGTTCTTC | CASSLDFRGSYNEQFF
TRBJ1-2 | . | . | TRBV28 | TGTGCCAGCAGTTACACATACAAAGGCTACACCTTC | CASSYTYKGYTF
TRBJ1-2 | . | . | TRBV6-5 | TGTGCCAGCAGTTATGACAGGTGGACTCATGGCTACACCTTC | CASSYDRWTHGYTF
TRBJ2-7 | . | . | TRBV6-1 | TGTGCCAGCAGTCGGGGATACTCCTACGAGCAGTACTTC | CASSRGYSYEQYF
TRBJ2-3 | . | . | TRBV4-1 | TGCGCCAGCAGCCAAGACCCTGAACGAGTGGGTACGCAGTATTTT | CASSQDPERVGTQYF
TRBJ1-6 | . | . | TRBV19 | TGTGCCAGTAGAGATTACTCAAATTCACCCCTCCACTTT | CASRDYSNSPLHF
TRBJ1-1 | TRBD1 | . | TRBV6-5 | TGTGCCAGCAGTTACTTAAGACAGGGTGGCACTGAAGCTTTCTTT | CASSYLRQGGTEAFF
TRBJ2-5 | . | . | TRBV5-6 | TGTGCCAGCAGCCAAACAGGGCAGTACCAAGAGACCCAGTACTTC | CASSQTGQYQETQYF
TRBJ1-2 | TRBD1 | few | TRBV9 | TGTGCCAGCGGCCCCGGGACAGCGCACTATGGCTACACCTTC | CASGPGTAHYGYTF
TRBJ2-7 | . | once | TRBV7-2 | TGTGCCAGCAGCCAAAGGACCGAGAACTACGAGCAGTACTTC | CASSQRTENYEQYF
TRBJ2-1 | . | . | TRBV28 | TGTGCCAGCAGTTTCTCACAAAGCGGGACAGTTTTTCGGAATGAGCAGTTCTTC | CASSFSQSGTVFRNEQFF
TRBJ2-7 | TRBD2 | few | TRBV27 | TGTGCCAGCAGTTTAGCGGGAGGCTACGAGCAGTACTTC | CASSLAGGYEQYF
TRBJ1-5 | . | . | TRBV19 | TGTGCCAGTACGACAGGAGGGTTTGCGCCCCAGCATTTT | CASTTGGFAPQHF
TRBJ2-3 | . | . | TRBV19 | TGTGCCACCCGGGGGGACAGTCTCTTTTCAGATACGCAGTATTTT | CATRGDSLFSDTQYF
TRBJ1-2 | . | . | TRBV19 | TGTGCCAGTCGATTATCCGGGACGGCATCCTATGGCTACACCTTC | CASRLSGTASYGYTF
TRBJ2-5 | TRBD2 | . | TRBV28 | TGTGCCAGCAGACCCCCGGGGGGGGCGGGGGAGACCCAGTACTTC | CASRPPGGAGETQYF
TRBJ2-3 | TRBD1 | . | TRBV7-9 | TGTGCCAGCAGCGGAGGGACAGGGGTGACAGATACGCAGTATTTT | CASSGGTGVTDTQYF
TRBJ1-4 | . | . | TRBV7-9 | TGTGCCAGCGGCCGGGGGAGAGAACTGTTTTTT | CASGRGRELFF
TRBJ1-4 | TRBD1 | . | TRBV9 | TGTGCCAGCAGCGTAGGGGACAGAATAAATGAAAAACTGTTTTTT | CASSVGDRINEKLFF
TRBJ1-3 | TRBD1 | few | TRBV5-1 | TGCGCCAGCAGGGTTACAGGGGCCTCTGGAAACACCATATATTTT | CASRVTGASGNTIYF
TRBJ1-2 | TRBD1 | . | TRBV30 | TGTGCCTGGAGCAGGGGGGGATATGGCTACACCTTC | CAWSRGGYGYTF
TRBJ2-7 | . | few | TRBV18 | TGTGCCAGCTCACCACCGGGGCCAGACGAGCAGTACTTC | CASSPPGPDEQYF
TRBJ1-2 | TRBD1 | . | TRBV30 | TGTGCCTGGGACAGGGGGCGAGGGCGCGGCTACACCTTC | CAWDRGRGRGYTF
TRBJ1-4 | . | . | TRBV6-6 | TGTGCCAGCAGTTACACAAACGAAAAACTGTTTTTT | CASSYTNEKLFF
TRBJ2-5 | . | few | TRBV14 | TGTGCCAGCAGCTCCGGGACTGTAGAGACCCAGTACTTC | CASSSGTVETQYF
TRBJ2-3 | . | . | TRBV7-2 | TGTGCCAGCAGCTTTTACCCAGATACGCAGTATTTT | CASSFYPDTQYF
TRBJ1-1 | TRBD1 | . | TRBV4-2 | TGTGCCAGCAGCCAGGCGGACAGGGGATCTGAAGCTTTCTTT | CASSQADRGSEAFF
TRBJ1-6 | . | . | TRBV7-9 | TGTGCCAGCAGCTCTAGCTCCTATAATTCACCCCTCCACTTT | CASSSSSYNSPLHF
TRBJ2-3 | . | . | TRBV5-1 | TGCGCCAGCAGCACGGACGGGACAGATACGCAGTATTTT | CASSTDGTDTQYF
TRBJ1-3 | TRBD1 | . | TRBV28 | TGTGCCAGCAGTTTACGCAGGGGGCAGGTTAACACCATATATTTT | CASSLRRGQVNTIYF
TRBJ1-2 | . | . | TRBV18 | TGTGCCAGCCGCCAGGGCGTAGGAGGCTACACCTTC | CASRQGVGGYTF